This T cell receptor (beta chain) was obtained from a study of blood T cell repertoires in COVID-19. This clone was detected only a few times. The data were produced by immunoSEQ multiplex PCR, yet TCRdb's version contains in-frame clones alone and is incomplete. The sample has approximately 290,000 clones, roughly 80% seen once; the top ten hold approximately 15%. Patients of the Seattle cohort, enrolled during active infection, were followed longitudinally. The TCR originated in a person between 70 and 80 years old with COVID-19, enrolled during active disease. Specimen: peripheral blood.

CDR3 loop: CARGVGKVLAFF. DNA of the CDR3: TGTGCCAGAGGGGTGGGGAAAGTGTTGGCTTTCTTT. V is TRBV6-4 and J is TRBJ1-1, with D perhaps matching TRBD1 (5 bases). This CDR3 has 12 amino acids. The germline V gene has CDR1 MRHNA and CDR2 SNTAGT. V gave up 9 bases and J gave up 11 bases, with 19 bases separating them.